These T cell receptor beta chains were read from a single sample in a study of blood T cells in healthy people across ages. In TCRdb, the 5' RACE reads were re-called with MiXCR into one record per CDR3 protein. The table lists about 640,000 distinct CDR3 sequences, approximately 50% of them singletons, with around 37% in the top ten. The specimen was blood. These receptors were collected from a man in his sixties in good health. Both conserved end residues are part of each CDR3. Each record gives: V gene, D gene, J gene, clone size, CDR3 DNA, CDR3 protein. D genes are given only for firm matches. A row's size may be missing; if present it is once, few, many or a size class.

TRBV11-3,NA,TRBJ2-1,NA,TGTGCCAGCAGCTTAGGGGACACCCTCTACAATGAGCAGTTCTTC,CASSLGDTLYNEQFF
TRBV7-2,TRBD2,TRBJ2-5,NA,TGTGCCACCACCGTAGCAGGGTCTAGCGGGGGTCGAGAGACCCAGTACTTC,CATTVAGSSGGRETQYF
TRBV28,TRBD1,TRBJ1-2,NA,TGTGCCAGCGGACCAGGACAGGGTCGCTACACCTTC,CASGPGQGRYTF
TRBV7-9,NA,TRBJ1-2,NA,TGTGCCAGCAGCGTAGAGGGCCGCCGGGTTGGCTACACCTTC,CASSVEGRRVGYTF
TRBV3-1,TRBD1,TRBJ2-4,NA,TGTGCCAGCAGAAGCCCCGGACAGGCCCTTCAGTACTTC,CASRSPGQALQYF
TRBV20-1,NA,TRBJ2-5,NA,TGCAGTGCTAGTGCCGGGGGCCAAGAGACCCAGTACTTC,CSASAGGQETQYF
TRBV29-1,TRBD1,TRBJ2-5,few,TGCAGCGTTTTGACAGGGGGCTTCGGAGAGACCCAGTACTTC,CSVLTGGFGETQYF
TRBV7-9,NA,TRBJ2-7,NA,TGTGCCAGCAGTGGCGAGTCCCTAGGCGAGCAGTACTTC,CASSGESLGEQYF
TRBV20-1,TRBD1,TRBJ1-2,NA,TGCAGTGCTAGACCGGGACAGGGTGCCTATGGCTACACCTTC,CSARPGQGAYGYTF
TRBV7-2,TRBD1,TRBJ1-2,NA,TGTGCCAGCAGCCCAGGGGCAGGGGGTCCCTATGGCTACACCTTC,CASSPGAGGPYGYTF
TRBV25-1,NA,TRBJ2-3,NA,TGTGCCAGCAGACGCGCGGGGGCTATCACAGATACGCAGTATTTT,CASRRAGAITDTQYF
TRBV29-1,NA,TRBJ1-1,NA,TGCAGCGTTGAAAGGAATACGGGGTACACTGAAGCTTTCTTT,CSVERNTGYTEAFF
TRBV5-1,TRBD1,TRBJ1-1,NA,TGCGCCAGCAGCGGGGGACAGACGAACACTGAAGCTTTCTTT,CASSGGQTNTEAFF
TRBV10-3,NA,TRBJ2-3,NA,TGTGCCATCAGGAGCCCGAGCACAGATACGCAGTATTTT,CAIRSPSTDTQYF
TRBV11-2,NA,TRBJ2-7,NA,TGTGCCAGCAGCTTAGCACAGGAGTTCTACGAGCAGTACTTC,CASSLAQEFYEQYF
TRBV12-3/TRBV12-4,TRBD1,TRBJ1-5,NA,TGTGCCAGCACCCTCGACAGGGGGGCGAATCGACAGCCCCAGCATTTT,CASTLDRGANRQPQHF
TRBV5-6,TRBD1,TRBJ2-5,NA,TGTGCCAGCAGCCGACAGGGGAGTACTCAGACCCAGTACTTC,CASSRQGSTQTQYF
TRBV5-1,TRBD2,TRBJ2-1,NA,TGTGCCAGCACCCTACTAGCGGATGAGCAGTTCTTC,CASTLLADEQFF
TRBV3-1,TRBD1,TRBJ1-2,few,TGTGCCAGCAGCCACCCGACAGGGAACCATGGCTACACCTTC,CASSHPTGNHGYTF
TRBV7-2,NA,TRBJ2-3,NA,TGTGCCAGACATGATCTCGGGCAGTATTTT,CARHDLGQYF